This T cell receptor (beta chain) derives from a study of T-cell memory formation after mild COVID-19. TCRdb re-derived calls from the 5' RACE reads in MiXCR, one entry per CDR3 protein. The table has roughly 620,000 distinct CDR3 sequences, more than 15% seen once. The V end was cut by 7 bases, the J end by 3 bases, with 13 bases between. CDR1 and CDR2 (germline): MNHNY, SVGAGI (reference sequence). The CDR3 covers 13 residues. The V call is TRBV6-6, the J call TRBJ2-7; either TRBD1 or TRBD2 may supply D (5 bases each). Sequenced: PBMCs or a T cell subset sorted from them (not recorded which). The receptor comes from an adult woman who had mild COVID-19 (a few samples of this study predate the infection). Cell type and time point are not known. The CDR3 bases are TGTGCCAGCAATTCCGGGACCTTCTACGAGCAGTACTTC. Amino acids: CASNSGTFYEQYF.